The 16 T cell receptor beta chains below come from one sample, sequenced in a study of T cell changes during pregnancy in multiple sclerosis. Profiling relied on immunoSEQ multiplex PCR, and the TCRdb table lists in-frame clones only, not all of them. Of about 44,000 clones in the sample, just under 95% are singletons; the top ten hold roughly 0.49%. Sample: CD4+ T cells from peripheral blood mononuclear cells, taken in the third trimester of pregnancy. Every receptor here comes from a female donor with multiple sclerosis, enrolled in a pregnancy study.

The chain combines TRBV7-6 with TRBJ2-5; D may be TRBD2 (5 bases). V lost 0 bases and J 4 bases, leaving 12 bases between the germline ends. Germline-derived CDR1 and CDR2 are SGHVS and FNYEAQ. CDR3 length: 15 amino acids. DNA for the CDR3: TGTGCCAGCAGCTTAGCCGCACTAGGTCGAGAGACCCAGTACTTC. It yields the protein CASSLAALGRETQYF.

V is TRBV7-9 and J is TRBJ2-6; TRBD1 matches at 9 bases. Germline CDR1 SEHNR, CDR2 FQNEAQ (reference sequence). V shed 5 bases, J shed 0 bases, and the junction held 8 bases outside the gene matches. This CDR3 contains 18 residues. CDR3 sequence reads: CASSPLGTGLSGANVLTF. DNA for the CDR3: TGTGCCAGCAGCCCCCTCGGGACAGGGCTCTCTGGGGCCAACGTCCTGACTTTC. The variable domain in full, with the rest retrieved from reference TRBV7-9 and TRBJ2-6, is DTGVSQNPRHKITKRGQNVTFRCDPISEHNRLYWYRQTLGQGPEFLTYFQNEAQLEKSRLLSDRFSAERPKGSFSTLEIQRTEQGDSAMYLCASSPLGTGLSGANVLTFGAGSRLTVL.

This clone has just a few counts. The chain joins TRBV7-9 to TRBJ2-2; 9 nucleotides line up with TRBD1. The CDR3 has 16 amino acids. J gave up 3 bases and V 4 bases, and 6 bases lay outside the gene matches. Germline V CDR1 and CDR2: SEHNR, FQNEAQ (reference sequence). In DNA form, the CDR3 reads TGTGCCAGCAGCTACGGGACAGGGTTTTACACCGGGGAGCTGTTTTTT. Encoded protein: CASSYGTGFYTGELFF.

The rearrangement joins TRBV6-1 to TRBJ2-3, with TRBD1 identical over 7 bases. Trimming took 4 bases from V and 2 from J; bases not matched to a gene: 6. The germline V gene encodes CDR1 MNHNS and CDR2 SASEGT. The CDR3 contains 15 residues. The CDR3 spells CASSGNRGNTDTQYF. In DNA, the CDR3 is TGTGCCAGCAGTGGGAACAGGGGAAACACAGATACGCAGTATTTT.

This clone was detected a few times. The V and J genes are TRBV7-3 and TRBJ2-3, with D unresolved. V was clipped by 0 bases and J by 2 bases, with 6 bases between them. Germline V gene lookup returns CDR1 SGHTA and CDR2 FQGTGA. The CDR3 has 14 amino acids. The CDR3 reads CASSLTAATDTQYF. The CDR3 DNA follows: TGTGCCAGCAGCTTAACGGCGGCCACAGATACGCAGTATTTT.

The V and J genes are TRBV7-9 and TRBJ2-3; D remains ambiguous. The V end lost 2 bases, the J end lost 4 bases, and 7 bases lay between the germline ends. The germline CDR1 and CDR2 sequences are SEHNR and FQNEAQ (reference sequence). The CDR3 is 13 amino acids. This CDR3 reads CASSLTSADTQYF. DNA for the CDR3: TGTGCCAGCAGCTTAACCAGTGCAGATACGCAGTATTTT.

The CDR3 spells CASSQRDSHYGYTF. CDR3 sequence (DNA): TGTGCCAGCTCACAAAGGGACAGCCACTATGGCTACACCTTC. This chain uses TRBV18 with TRBJ1-2, with 7 positions matching TRBD1. Germline CDR1 and CDR2: KGHSH and LQKENI. The length of the CDR3 is 14 residues. Losses at the gene ends were 4 bases for V and 3 bases for J; bases not matched to a gene: 5.

This clone occurred once. This chain joins TRBV7-8 and TRBJ2-2; a possible D gene is TRBD2 (5 bases). The CDR3 has 17 residues. Germline CDR1 SGHVS, CDR2 FQNEAQ. Deletions cut 1 base from V and 4 bases from J, with 16 bases between. The CDR3 sequence is CASSLGLRRLSTGELFF. The CDR3 region has the DNA TGTGCCAGCAGCTTAGGGCTCCGACGACTATCCACCGGGGAGCTGTTTTTT.

The V and J genes are TRBV27 and TRBJ2-7; 7 positions agree with TRBD2. V dropped 5 bases and J dropped 0; count of bases not matched to a gene: 7. This CDR3 contains 15 residues. Germline CDR1 reads MNHEY; CDR2 reads SMNVEV (reference sequence). In nucleotides, the CDR3 is TGTGCCAGCAGTCAAACGGGGGGTTACTCCTACGAGCAGTACTTC. This translates into CASSQTGGYSYEQYF.

This clone was recorded only once. This chain links TRBV9 with TRBJ2-3; D uncertain. This CDR3 is 12 amino acids long. CDR1 is SGDLS and CDR2 is YYNGEE in the germline V gene. V shed 1 base and J shed 2 bases, with 2 bases lying between them. The CDR3 reads CASSVHTDTQYF. The CDR3 nucleotides are TGTGCCAGCAGCGTACACACAGATACGCAGTATTTT.

The chain has TRBV16 and TRBJ2-6; tentatively, D is TRBD2 (5 bases). Trimming shortened V by 7 bases and J by 1 base, and 20 bases separated the two germline ends. The V gene's germline CDR1 is KGHSY and CDR2 FQNENV. The CDR3 contains 18 residues. The CDR3 coding sequence is TGTGCCAGCATTAAACCCCTACGGGGTGGTTCTGGGGCCAACGTCCTGACTTTC. This encodes CASIKPLRGGSGANVLTF.

This sequence joins TRBV4-3 and TRBJ2-5; TRBD2 is a possible D gene (6 bases). Trimming pared 4 bases from V and 5 bases from J, leaving 17 bases between. This CDR3 spans 15 amino acids. Looked up from germline, CDR1 is LGHNA and CDR2 is YSLEER. CDR3 DNA sequence: TGCGCCAGCAGCCTCGGACACGGGGGTGGGGAGACCCAGTACTTC. Protein: CASSLGHGGGETQYF.

The V and J genes are TRBV29-1 and TRBJ1-5; 9 bases fit TRBD1. The germline gives CDR1 SQVTM, CDR2 ANQGSEA. CDR3 length: 13 amino acids. J was trimmed by 7 bases and V by 4 bases; bases with no gene match: 5. The CDR3 reads CSVGQGGDQPQHF. The DNA of the CDR3 is TGCAGCGTTGGACAGGGGGGAGACCAGCCCCAGCATTTT.

The chain couples TRBV6-1 to TRBJ2-7; 12 bases align to TRBD1. Looked up from germline, CDR1 is MNHNS and CDR2 is SASEGT. J lost 6 bases, V lost 5 bases, and 8 bases had no gene match. The CDR3 totals 15 residues. The CDR3 DNA is TGTGCCAGCAGTTCACCGGGACAGGGGGCGTTCGAGCAGTACTTC. It encodes CASSSPGQGAFEQYF.

CDR3 amino acids: CASSSGTGNSIAKNIQYF. The CDR3 region has the DNA TGTGCCAGCAGTTCCGGGACAGGGAATTCAATAGCCAAAAACATTCAGTACTTC. The chain is built from TRBV28 and TRBJ2-4; TRBD1 agrees at 9 bases. The CDR3 spans 18 residues. V shed 4 bases, J shed 0 bases, and the junction held 10 bases outside the gene matches. Germline-derived CDR1 and CDR2 are MDHEN and SYDVKM.

This clone was seen more than once but under ten times. The V gene is TRBV9, the J gene TRBJ1-1; D not certain. Deletions cut 0 bases from V and 0 bases from J, with 12 bases between. This CDR3 contains 16 residues. From germline, CDR1 is SGDLS and CDR2 YYNGEE. The CDR3 DNA reads as TGTGCCAGCAGCGTAGGGAGGTCCCTCATGAACACTGAAGCTTTCTTT. Protein product: CASSVGRSLMNTEAFF.